The source of this TCR beta chain is a study of control samples from healthy donors and cancer patients. Here immunoSEQ multiplex PCR was the method, and the copy in TCRdb shows in-frame clones only, minus some. The sample holds 76,000 or so clones; roughly 89% are singletons and the top ten take approximately 9.4%. CDR1 MDHEN and CDR2 SYDVKM come from the germline V gene. The ends were cut back, 8 bases at V and 2 bases at J, with 14 bases in the middle. The CDR3 covers 14 residues. J is TRBJ2-3 and V is TRBV28; a possible D gene is TRBD2 (6 bases). The TCR was taken from a woman aged 45-65 years with colorectal cancer. Source material: PBMCs. The CDR3 DNA follows: TGTGCCAGCCAGACCCCGGGAGCCACAGATACGCAGTATTTT. This gives the protein CASQTPGATDTQYF.